The source of this T cell receptor (beta chain) is a study of blood T cell repertoires in COVID-19. Study as a whole: From the United States, Italy and Spain came samples of acute and convalescent COVID-19. The cDNA or gDNA used as material had been derived from T cells, B-cell-depleted T cells, or PBMCs.

Authors' methods: Estimation of nucleated cell counts relied on the amplification of reference gene primers. Clones were read by immunoSEQ multiplex PCR, and TCRdb kept only the in-frame ones, dropping some. That table supplies the V and J calls and clone size; D and trimming were determined from the DNA. The data hold some 83,000 clones, with 88% observed a single time. The V gene's germline CDR1 is LNHDA and CDR2 SQIVND (reference sequence). The V and J ends lost 6 bases and 2 bases respectively, with 14 bases between them. The CDR3 has 16 amino acids. The chain uses TRBV19 and TRBJ2-6; the D gene is possibly TRBD1 (6 bases). The sample taken for sequencing was peripheral blood. The receptor's source is a man aged 55 to 70 with acute or convalescent COVID-19. The CDR3 is CASSNPGQPGANVLTF. CDR3 DNA sequence: TGTGCCAGTAGCAATCCCGGACAGCCTGGGGCCAACGTCCTGACTTTC.